This T cell receptor (beta chain) came from a study of blood T cells in healthy people across ages. The germline gives CDR1 SQVTM, CDR2 ANQGSEA. This CDR3 has 13 amino acids. Between the trimmed V and J ends, which lost 6 bases and 2 bases, there was a span of 14 bases. Using a J-beta primer mix together with a sample-barcoded 5' primer, a second PCR was run for roughly 7 to 12 cycles. TCRdb processed the 5' RACE reads anew with MiXCR; each CDR3 protein has one entry. In the table there are 750,000 to 950,000 distinct CDR3 sequences, just under 30% of which are singletons. This same sample was also taken into another study, of T cells of mothers and their children. Turning to that study: Each child gave 2.5 million to 3.5 million TCR beta CDR3 reads (each mother, over 8.5 million).

This receptor was taken from a woman aged 40 to 50 in good health. The genes are TRBV29-1 and TRBJ2-7; D unclear. Source material: blood. For the CDR3, the DNA is TGCAGCGTAGACTTCGTTCACGCCTACGAGCAGTACTTC. It yields the protein CSVDFVHAYEQYF.